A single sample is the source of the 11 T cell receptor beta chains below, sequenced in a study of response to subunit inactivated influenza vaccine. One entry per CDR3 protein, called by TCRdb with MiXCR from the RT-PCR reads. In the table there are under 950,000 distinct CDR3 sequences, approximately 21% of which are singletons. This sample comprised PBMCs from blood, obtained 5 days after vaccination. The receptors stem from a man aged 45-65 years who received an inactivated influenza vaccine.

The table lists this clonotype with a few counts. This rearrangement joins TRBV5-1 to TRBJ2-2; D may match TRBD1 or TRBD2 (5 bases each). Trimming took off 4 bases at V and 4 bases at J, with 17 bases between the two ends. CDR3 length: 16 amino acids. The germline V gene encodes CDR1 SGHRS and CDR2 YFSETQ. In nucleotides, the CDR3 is TGCGCCAGCAGCCCGGCCGGGGCGCTGGGCACCGGGGAGCTGTTTTTT. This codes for CASSPAGALGTGELFF. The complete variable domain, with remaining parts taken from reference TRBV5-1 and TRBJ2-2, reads KAGVTQTPRYLIKTRGQQVTLSCSPISGHRSVSWYQQTPGQGLQFLFEYFSETQRNKGNFPGRFSGRQFSNSRSEMNVSTLELGDSALYLCASSPAGALGTGELFFGEGSRLTVL.

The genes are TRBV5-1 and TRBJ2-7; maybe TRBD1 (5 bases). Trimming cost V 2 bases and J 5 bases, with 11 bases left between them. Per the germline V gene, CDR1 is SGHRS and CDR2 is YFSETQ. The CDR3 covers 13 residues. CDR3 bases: TGCGCCAGCAGCTTCATGGCGGACAACGAGCAGTACTTC. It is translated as CASSFMADNEQYF.

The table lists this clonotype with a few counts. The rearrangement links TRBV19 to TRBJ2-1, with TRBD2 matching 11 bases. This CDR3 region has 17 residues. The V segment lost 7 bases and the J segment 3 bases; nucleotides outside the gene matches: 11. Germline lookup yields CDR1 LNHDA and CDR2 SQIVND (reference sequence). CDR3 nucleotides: TGTGCCAGTACCCCACTAGCGGGAGATCCCAACTACAATGAGCAGTTCTTC. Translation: CASTPLAGDPNYNEQFF.

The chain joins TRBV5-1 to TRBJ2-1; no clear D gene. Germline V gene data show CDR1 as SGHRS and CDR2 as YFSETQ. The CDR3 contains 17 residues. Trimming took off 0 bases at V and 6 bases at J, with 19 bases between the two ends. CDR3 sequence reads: CASSLVLAGSPFNEQFF. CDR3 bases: TGCGCCAGCAGCTTGGTACTGGCAGGATCCCCTTTCAATGAGCAGTTCTTC. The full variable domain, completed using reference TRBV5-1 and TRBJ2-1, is KAGVTQTPRYLIKTRGQQVTLSCSPISGHRSVSWYQQTPGQGLQFLFEYFSETQRNKGNFPGRFSGRQFSNSRSEMNVSTLELGDSALYLCASSLVLAGSPFNEQFFGPGTRLTVL.

In nucleotides, the CDR3 is TGTGCCAGCAGCTTATCCCCATCGGGATCTGGGGCCAACGTCCTGACTTTC. It yields the protein CASSLSPSGSGANVLTF. The chain joins TRBV7-3 to TRBJ2-6, with D possibly matching TRBD2 (5 bases). The CDR3 sequence is 17 residues long. V gave up 2 bases and J gave up 1 base, with 12 bases separating them. Looked up from germline, CDR1 is SGHTA and CDR2 is FQGTGA.

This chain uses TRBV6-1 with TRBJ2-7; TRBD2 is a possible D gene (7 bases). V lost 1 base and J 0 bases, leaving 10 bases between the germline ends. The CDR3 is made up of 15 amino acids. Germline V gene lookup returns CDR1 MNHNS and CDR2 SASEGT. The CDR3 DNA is TGTGCCAGCAGTGAAGACGGGGGGCTCTCCTACGAGCAGTACTTC. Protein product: CASSEDGGLSYEQYF.

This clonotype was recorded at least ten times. The CDR3 DNA reads TGTGCCAGCAGTTTATCGAAGTCCTACGAGCAGTACTTC. Translation: CASSLSKSYEQYF. The chain joins TRBV28 to TRBJ2-7, with no clear D. CDR1 and CDR2 (germline): MDHEN, SYDVKM. The CDR3 totals 13 residues. V was cut by 1 base and J by 1 base, with 5 bases left in between.

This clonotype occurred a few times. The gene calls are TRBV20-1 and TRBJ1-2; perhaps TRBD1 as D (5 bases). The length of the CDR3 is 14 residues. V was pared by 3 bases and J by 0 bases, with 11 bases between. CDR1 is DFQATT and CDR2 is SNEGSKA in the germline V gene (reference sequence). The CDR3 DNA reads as TGCAGTGCTAGTATGGGGGGGTCTAACTATGGCTACACCTTC. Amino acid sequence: CSASMGGSNYGYTF.

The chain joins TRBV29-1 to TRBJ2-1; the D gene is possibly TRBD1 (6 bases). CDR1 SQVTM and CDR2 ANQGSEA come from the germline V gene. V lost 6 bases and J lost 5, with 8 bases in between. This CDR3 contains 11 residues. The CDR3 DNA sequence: TGCAGCGTACAGGGTCACAATGAGCAGTTCTTC. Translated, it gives CSVQGHNEQFF.

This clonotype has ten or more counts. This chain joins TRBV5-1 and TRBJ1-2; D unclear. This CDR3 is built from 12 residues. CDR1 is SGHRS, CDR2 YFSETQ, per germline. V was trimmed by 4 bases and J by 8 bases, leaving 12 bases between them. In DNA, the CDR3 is TGCGCCAGCAGCGAAGACCCGTCGGGCTACACCTTC. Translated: CASSEDPSGYTF.

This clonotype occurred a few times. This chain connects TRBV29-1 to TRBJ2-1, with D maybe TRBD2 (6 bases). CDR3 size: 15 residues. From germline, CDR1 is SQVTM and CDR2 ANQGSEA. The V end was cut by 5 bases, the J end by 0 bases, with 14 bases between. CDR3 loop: CSVSFGGNSYNEQFF. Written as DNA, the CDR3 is TGCAGCGTTTCATTTGGCGGGAACTCCTACAATGAGCAGTTCTTC.